The 11 T cell receptor beta chains given below trace back to one sample, sequenced in a study of T cell responses to AZD1222 COVID-19 vaccine. The repertoire was sequenced with immunoSEQ multiplex PCR; TCRdb's copy has only in-frame clones and lacks some. This repertoire shows about 120,000 clones, approximately 89% found once; its top ten account for 4.5%. The material sequenced was peripheral blood, taken on day 0 of AZD1222 vaccination. Receptors originate from an adult in good health.

In its sample, this clone was seen a few times. V and J are TRBV10-1 and TRBJ1-1, with D perhaps TRBD1 (5 bases). Trimming left V 2 bases short and J 1 base short, with 11 bases between. CDR1 and CDR2 (germline): WNHNN, SYGVQD (reference sequence). This CDR3 comprises 15 residues. The CDR3 region has the DNA TGCGCCAGCAGTGAGATGGGGCCGGAGAACACTGAAGCTTTCTTT. As protein: CASSEMGPENTEAFF.

CDR3 nucleotide sequence: TGTGCCAGCAGCCAAACAAGGAATTCTGGCTACACCTTC. It yields the protein CASSQTRNSGYTF. The V call is TRBV7-2, the J call TRBJ1-2; D remains unclear. Per germline, CDR1 SGHTA and CDR2 FQGNSA. CDR3 length: 13 residues. Trimming took off 5 bases at V and 7 bases at J, with 14 bases between the two ends.

The genes are TRBV10-3 and TRBJ1-1, with a possible D match to TRBD1 (6 bases). Looked up from germline, CDR1 is ENHRY and CDR2 is SYGVKD. The length of the CDR3 is 17 residues. The germline V and J ends were trimmed by 3 bases and 3 bases, with 20 bases remaining between them. CDR3 DNA: TGTGCCATCAGTGAAAGGGGGGGCGCGATCGGGTACACTGAAGCTTTCTTT. This sequence encodes CAISERGGAIGYTEAFF.

V usage is TRBV7-3 and J usage is TRBJ2-2; a possible D gene is TRBD1 (6 bases). The CDR3 is 16 residues long. Germline V gives CDR1 SGHTA, CDR2 FQGTGA. Between the trimmed V and J ends, which lost 2 bases and 3 bases, there was a span of 13 bases. Here the CDR3 reads CASSLPKQGDTGELFF. The DNA of the CDR3 is TGTGCCAGCAGCTTACCGAAACAGGGTGACACCGGGGAGCTGTTTTTT. Using reference TRBV7-3 and TRBJ2-2 for the parts outside the CDR3, the full variable domain is GAGVSQTPSNKVTEKGKYVELRCDPISGHTALYWYRQSLGQGPEFLIYFQGTGAADDSGLPNDRFFAVRPEGSVSTLKIQRTERGDSAVYLCASSLPKQGDTGELFFGEGSRLTVL.

The CDR3: CASSAGQGWDEQFF. CDR3 DNA sequence: TGTGCCAGCAGCGCTGGACAGGGGTGGGATGAGCAGTTCTTC. The chain carries TRBV7-3 and TRBJ2-1; 9 nucleotides agree with TRBD1. The germline V gene has CDR1 SGHTA and CDR2 FQGTGA. The V and J ends lost 5 bases and 8 bases, in that order; junction bases with no gene match: 7. The CDR3 consists of 14 residues.

The chain couples TRBV18 to TRBJ2-2; D ambiguous. Germline loops: CDR1 KGHSH, CDR2 LQKENI. The CDR3 has 13 amino acids. V lost 2 bases to trimming and J lost 4 bases, with 5 bases between them. The CDR3 sequence: CASSPKITGELFF. The CDR3 nucleotides are TGTGCCAGCTCACCAAAAATCACCGGGGAGCTGTTTTTT.

This chain uses TRBV12-3 or TRBV12-4 with TRBJ1-1; D is perhaps TRBD1 (6 bases). V lost 6 bases to trimming and J lost 6 bases, with 14 bases between them. The CDR3 spans 13 residues. CDR3 region: CASRSQGQSEAFF. In DNA form, the CDR3 reads TGTGCCAGCAGATCACAGGGTCAGTCTGAAGCTTTCTTT.

The chain couples TRBV5-6 to TRBJ1-5; no firm D call. Germline CDR1 reads SGHDT; CDR2 reads YYEEEE. The V end was cut by 6 bases, the J end by 2 bases, with 12 bases between. This CDR3 comprises 14 residues. The CDR3 DNA reads TGTGCCAGCATATGGGGTTTCGGCAATCAGCCCCAGCATTTT. Translating it yields CASIWGFGNQPQHF.

This chain connects TRBV19 to TRBJ1-1; 7 bases are shared with TRBD1. This CDR3 contains 15 residues. Losses at the gene ends were 4 bases for V and 2 bases for J; bases not matched to a gene: 7. From germline, CDR1 is LNHDA and CDR2 SQIVND (reference sequence). CDR3 sequence: CASSRPGQANTEAFF. CDR3 sequence (DNA): TGTGCCAGTAGTAGACCAGGACAGGCCAACACTGAAGCTTTCTTT.

In this sample, this clone turned up once. The chain joins TRBV7-2 to TRBJ2-7, with D possibly matching TRBD2 (5 bases). The V end lost 5 bases, the J end lost 1 base, and 18 bases lay between the germline ends. In germline, CDR1 is SGHTA, CDR2 FQGNSA. The CDR3 spans 16 residues. The CDR3 protein is CASSAHGGLLSYEQYF. The CDR3 nucleotides are TGTGCCAGCAGCGCCCACGGAGGCCTGCTATCCTACGAGCAGTACTTC.

V gene TRBV5-5 combines with J gene TRBJ1-1; D is uncertain. V gave up 0 bases and J gave up 2 bases, with 8 bases separating them. This CDR3 contains 14 residues. Germline lookup yields CDR1 SGHKS and CDR2 YYEKEE (reference sequence). CDR3 amino acids: CASSLVVSNTEAFF. DNA for the CDR3: TGTGCCAGCAGCTTGGTTGTGAGTAACACTGAAGCTTTCTTT.